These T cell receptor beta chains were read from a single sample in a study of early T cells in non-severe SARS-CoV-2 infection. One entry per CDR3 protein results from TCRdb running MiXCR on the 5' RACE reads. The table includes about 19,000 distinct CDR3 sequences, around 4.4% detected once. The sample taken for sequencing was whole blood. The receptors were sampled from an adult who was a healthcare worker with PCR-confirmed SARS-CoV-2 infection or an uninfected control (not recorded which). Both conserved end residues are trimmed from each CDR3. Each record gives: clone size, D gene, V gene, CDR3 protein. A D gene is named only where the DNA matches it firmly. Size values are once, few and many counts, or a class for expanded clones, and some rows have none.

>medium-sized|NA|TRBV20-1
SARVGRSRETQY
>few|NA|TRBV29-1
SVIVTRVDAGYT
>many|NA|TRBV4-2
ASSQAPTEYQETQY
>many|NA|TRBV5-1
ASSLQTNTETQY
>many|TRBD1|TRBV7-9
ASSPYTGGRTDTQY
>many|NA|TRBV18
ASSRTSTDTQY
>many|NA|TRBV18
ASSPWGNYGYT
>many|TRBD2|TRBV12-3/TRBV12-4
ASSSLTSGTTDTQY
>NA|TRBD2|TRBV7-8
ASSLPGTSYEQF
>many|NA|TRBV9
ASSVTLYNEQF
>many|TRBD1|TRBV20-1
SAKKQGILSSETQY
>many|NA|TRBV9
ASVDSSSHEQF
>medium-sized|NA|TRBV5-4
ASRPMIQGEAF
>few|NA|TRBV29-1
SVEGSLDSAYEQY
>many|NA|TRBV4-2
ASSQEADKETQY
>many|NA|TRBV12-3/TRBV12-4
ASRRGALNNEQF
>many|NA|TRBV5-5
ASSFPGTGNTIY
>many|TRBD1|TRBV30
AWDRDLPEAF
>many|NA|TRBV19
ASSTKTGYYEQY
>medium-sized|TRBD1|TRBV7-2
ASSFDRGLAGANVLT
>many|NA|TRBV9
ASSTGGIGKLF
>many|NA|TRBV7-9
ASSFGDHAF
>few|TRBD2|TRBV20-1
SAREAGGPYEQY
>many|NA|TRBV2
ASSDAAGYYEQY
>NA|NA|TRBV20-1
SARDSRANEKLF
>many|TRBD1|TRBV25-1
ASRAPGTVAYNSPLH
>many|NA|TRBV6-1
ASNPDGGTWDTQY
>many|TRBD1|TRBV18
ASSPLGTGSNQPQH
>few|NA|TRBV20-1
SARARTSYNEQF
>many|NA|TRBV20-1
SARLSLNSPLH
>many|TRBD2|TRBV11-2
ASSPGVAGGLIYEQY
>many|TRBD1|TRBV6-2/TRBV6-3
ASSRTGRDGYT
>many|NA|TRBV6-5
ASSLGSSTDTQY
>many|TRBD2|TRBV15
ATSISLAGVEQY
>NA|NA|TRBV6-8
ASSYPEQY
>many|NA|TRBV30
AWRDSNYGYT
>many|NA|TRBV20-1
SARDGGPSTDTQY
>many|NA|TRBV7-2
ASSLVGRGDQPQH
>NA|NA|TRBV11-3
ASSLVRGYEQF
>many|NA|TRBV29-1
SVEVRDYEQY
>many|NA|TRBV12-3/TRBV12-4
ASSFERGSSYNEQF
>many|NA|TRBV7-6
ASSLLAGGNRYEQY
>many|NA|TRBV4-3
ASSQEAQLYNEQF
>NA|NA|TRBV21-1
ASSKPGTATEYSNQPQH
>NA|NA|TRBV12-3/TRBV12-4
ACSFSGEGDTQY
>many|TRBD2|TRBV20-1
SASYSPGGGDTQY
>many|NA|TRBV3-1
ASSTDLANTGELF
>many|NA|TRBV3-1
ASSQLRGFRSSYNEQF
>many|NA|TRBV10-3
AISERQETQY
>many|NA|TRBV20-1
SAREQARGNQPQH
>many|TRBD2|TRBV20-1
SASRGGLNEQF
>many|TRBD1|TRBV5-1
ASSLDSRGRDYT
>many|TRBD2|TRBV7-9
ASSEARLAGEGEQF
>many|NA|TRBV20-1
SASSLNYGYT
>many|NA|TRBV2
ASSAARGHSTDTQY